Listed here are 32 T cell receptor beta chains from one sample, sequenced in a study of T cell responses to AZD1222 COVID-19 vaccine. Assay: immunoSEQ multiplex PCR; the TCRdb copy retains only in-frame clones and omits some. Of fewer than 75,000 clones in the sample, 65% to 90% were seen once. The sequences come from peripheral blood, collected on day 0 of AZD1222 vaccination. The receptors here all came from an adult in good health.

V is TRBV19 and J is TRBJ1-2, with a weak D call TRBD1 (6 bases). Germline assignment: CDR1 LNHDA and CDR2 SQIVND (reference sequence). Between the trimmed V and J ends, which lost 9 bases and 8 bases, there was a span of 10 bases. The CDR3 runs 10 residues. The CDR3 loop is CASRGIGYTF. The CDR3, as DNA: TGTGCCAGCAGGGGCATCGGCTACACCTTC.

CDR3 protein: CASSLAGGSGYGYTF. Written as DNA, the CDR3 is TGTGCCAGCAGCTTGGCAGGGGGTAGCGGCTATGGCTACACCTTC. This sequence joins TRBV5-6 and TRBJ1-2, with 7 bases matching TRBD1. Germline V gene sequence: CDR1 SGHDT, CDR2 YYEEEE. The CDR3 length is 15 residues. V shed 0 bases and J 4 bases; nucleotides not matched to a gene: 6.

The chain joins TRBV27 to TRBJ1-5; 7 bases fit TRBD1. With V trimmed by 6 bases and J by 0 bases, 17 bases remained unmatched. The germline CDR1 and CDR2 sequences are MNHEY and SMNVEV (reference sequence). CDR3 size: 19 residues. CDR3 residues: CASRHFLPAGGYSNQPQHF. The CDR3, as DNA: TGTGCCAGCAGACATTTCCTACCGGCAGGGGGGTATAGCAATCAGCCCCAGCATTTT.

The CDR3 DNA reads as TGTGCCAGCAGCCAAGAGCCCAGGGGTGAAGCTTTCTTT. This gives the protein CASSQEPRGEAFF. V gene TRBV3-1 (or the pseudogene TRBV3-2) combines with J gene TRBJ1-1; a possible D gene is TRBD1 (6 bases). The CDR3 spans 13 residues. Trimming stripped 0 bases from V and 7 bases from J, with 9 bases between. Germline loops: CDR1 LGHDT, CDR2 YNNKEL (reference sequence).

V gene TRBV19 combines with J gene TRBJ1-1, with D hard to call. Germline CDR1 and CDR2: LNHDA and SQIVND (reference sequence). Trimming removed 5 bases at V and 4 bases at J, with 17 bases between. The CDR3 is 15 residues long. The CDR3 spells CASSPPPNPGTEAFF. The CDR3 nucleotides read TGTGCCAGTAGTCCACCCCCGAACCCGGGCACTGAAGCTTTCTTT.

This clone was observed once. The chain is built from TRBV5-1 and TRBJ1-2; D is uncertain. V lost 0 bases and J 7 bases, leaving 10 bases between the germline ends. Looked up from germline, CDR1 is SGHRS and CDR2 is YFSETQ. The CDR3 length is 13 residues. The DNA of the CDR3 is TGCGCCAGCAGCTTGGACCCCATTAGTGGCTACACCTTC. This encodes CASSLDPISGYTF.

This chain links TRBV5-8 with TRBJ1-6, with TRBD1 matching over 7 bases. This CDR3 is 15 amino acids long. Trimming removed 3 bases from V and 7 bases from J; junction bases left unmatched: 7. Germline CDR1 and CDR2: SGHTS and YDEGEE. CDR3 loop: CASSYWQGVNSPLHF. The CDR3 bases are TGTGCCAGCAGCTACTGGCAGGGGGTAAATTCACCCCTCCACTTT.

The chain is built from TRBV11-1 and TRBJ2-2, with TRBD2 as a possible D gene (5 bases). With 2 bases removed from V and 4 bases from J, the gap between germline ends came to 11 bases. CDR1 and CDR2 (germline): SGHAT, FQDESV (reference sequence). The CDR3 loop spans 15 amino acids. For the CDR3, the DNA is TGTGCCAGCAGCTTACTTGGCGAGGGCACCGGGGAGCTGTTTTTT. Amino acid sequence: CASSLLGEGTGELFF.

The chain has TRBV5-1 and TRBJ1-1; TRBD1 matches at 9 bases. Germline V lookup: CDR1 SGHRS, CDR2 YFSETQ. The CDR3 spans 15 residues. V was clipped by 4 bases and J by 1 base; unmatched bases: 5. The CDR3 is CASSPLTGGNTEAFF. CDR3 DNA: TGCGCCAGCAGCCCTCTGACAGGGGGGAACACTGAAGCTTTCTTT. The whole variable domain, remainder taken from reference TRBV5-1 and TRBJ1-1, is KAGVTQTPRYLIKTRGQQVTLSCSPISGHRSVSWYQQTPGQGLQFLFEYFSETQRNKGNFPGRFSGRQFSNSRSEMNVSTLELGDSALYLCASSPLTGGNTEAFFGQGTRLTVV.

This chain links TRBV27 with TRBJ1-1; D might be TRBD1 (6 bases). The CDR3 spans 15 residues. In germline, CDR1 is MNHEY, CDR2 SMNVEV (reference sequence). V shed 2 bases and J shed 7 bases, with 17 bases lying between them. The CDR3 coding sequence is TGTGCCAGCAGTTTAAACTCCAGGGGAGCGGTTGAAGCTTTCTTT. Its protein is CASSLNSRGAVEAFF.

DNA of the CDR3: TGTGCCAGCTCACCTCCACTTGGGGGTGGCCAGCCCCAGCATTTT. Translation: CASSPPLGGGQPQHF. V and J are TRBV18 and TRBJ1-5; D perhaps matches TRBD1 (5 bases). CDR3 length: 15 amino acids. Trimming left V 3 bases short and J 7 bases short, with 16 bases between. Germline V gene data show CDR1 as KGHSH and CDR2 as LQKENI.

Concerning this clone: A junction end diverges from the germline sequence, so it may reflect a read error. This chain links TRBV11-2 with TRBJ1-3; D unresolved. The CDR3 loop spans 13 amino acids. Germline CDR1 is SGHAT and CDR2 is FQNNGV. The CDR3 bases are TGTGCCAGCAGCTTAGTTGGTGGACACACCATATATTTT. Residues: CASSLVGGHTIYF.

The V call is TRBV6-5, the J call TRBJ2-2; D not resolved. The CDR3 has 14 residues. Trimming left V 10 bases short and J 4 bases short, with 16 bases between. Germline V gene lookup returns CDR1 MNHEY and CDR2 SVGAGI. CDR3 protein: CAIPLLVTTGELFF. The CDR3 DNA sequence: TGTGCCATCCCCTTGCTGGTGACCACCGGGGAGCTGTTTTTT.

This clone showed up just once. The chain links TRBV5-1 to TRBJ2-7, with 7 positions matching TRBD1. The trim removed 4 bases at V and 3 bases at J, leaving 4 bases unmatched. Germline V CDR1 and CDR2: SGHRS, YFSETQ. The CDR3 consists of 13 residues. This CDR3 is CASSVTGDYEQYF. CDR3 DNA: TGCGCCAGCAGCGTAACAGGGGACTACGAGCAGTACTTC.

V gene TRBV27 combines with J gene TRBJ2-5; 7 bases fit TRBD1. The germline gives CDR1 MNHEY, CDR2 SMNVEV (reference sequence). The CDR3 is 15 amino acids. J lost 6 bases, V lost 4 bases, and 11 bases had no gene match. Written as DNA, the CDR3 is TGTGCCAGCAGTTCAAGGGGGCAAGGGAAAAAGACCCAGTACTTC. It encodes CASSSRGQGKKTQYF.

The chain is built from TRBV6-5 and TRBJ1-4, with a possible D match to TRBD1 (6 bases). Deletions cut 6 bases from V and 5 bases from J, with 13 bases between. Germline loops: CDR1 MNHEY, CDR2 SVGAGI. The CDR3 consists of 14 residues. This CDR3 reads CASRTYGGNEKLFF. CDR3 in DNA: TGTGCCAGCAGGACATATGGGGGCAATGAAAAACTGTTTTTT.

The J gene is TRBJ1-2, the V gene TRBV20-1; D gene ambiguous. Trimming shortened V by 5 bases and J by 6 bases, and 10 bases separated the two germline ends. The CDR3 contains 11 residues. Looked up from germline, CDR1 is DFQATT and CDR2 is SNEGSKA (reference sequence). The DNA for the CDR3 is TGCAGTGCTGCTCGTGGACATGGCTACACCTTC. This translates into CSAARGHGYTF.

The chain combines TRBV5-1 with TRBJ1-1, with TRBD1 matching 9 bases. CDR1 and CDR2 (germline): SGHRS, YFSETQ. The length of the CDR3 is 16 residues. V dropped 0 bases and J dropped 5; count of bases not matched to a gene: 8. CDR3 sequence: CASSLVVGQGLTEAFF. Written as DNA, the CDR3 is TGCGCCAGCAGCTTGGTTGTAGGACAGGGGTTGACTGAAGCTTTCTTT.

The rearrangement links TRBV3-1 (or the pseudogene TRBV3-2) to TRBJ1-5; 8 bases align to TRBD1. Germline CDR1 and CDR2: LGHDT and YNNKEL (reference sequence). V was pared by 4 bases and J by 7 bases, with 6 bases of the junction left unmatched. The CDR3 consists of 14 residues. The CDR3 nucleotides read TGTGCCAGCAGCCCCGGACAGGGAAGACAGCCCCAGCATTTT. Translation gives CASSPGQGRQPQHF.

The genes are TRBV3-1 (or the pseudogene TRBV3-2) and TRBJ2-7; tentatively, D is TRBD1 (5 bases). This CDR3 has 15 amino acids. V shed 2 bases and J shed 0 bases, with 11 bases lying between them. Germline V gives CDR1 LGHDT, CDR2 YNNKEL (reference sequence). This CDR3 reads CASSQSVTGSYEQYF. CDR3 DNA: TGTGCCAGCAGCCAATCGGTTACAGGCTCCTACGAGCAGTACTTC.

V gene TRBV7-8 combines with J gene TRBJ1-5; a possible D gene is TRBD1 (5 bases). The CDR3 length is 15 residues. Per germline, CDR1 SGHVS and CDR2 FQNEAQ. V was cut by 7 bases and J by 3 bases, with 16 bases left in between. For the CDR3, the DNA is TGTGCCAGCATGTATGGGGGTGGCCCCAATCAGCCCCAGCATTTT. Translation: CASMYGGGPNQPQHF.

J is TRBJ1-6 and V is TRBV19; no firm D call. The CDR3 runs to 15 residues. Deletions cut 8 bases from V and 7 bases from J, with 18 bases between. Germline assignment: CDR1 LNHDA and CDR2 SQIVND (reference sequence). The CDR3 loop is CASHMAPPWNSPLHF. The CDR3 DNA reads TGTGCCAGTCACATGGCCCCACCCTGGAATTCACCCCTCCACTTT.

The rearrangement uses TRBV12-3 or TRBV12-4 and TRBJ2-2; D is unclear. The CDR3 has 12 residues. V lost 3 bases and J lost 7, with 6 bases in between. CDR3 amino acids: CASSLGGGELFF. DNA of the CDR3: TGTGCCAGCAGTTTGGGTGGCGGGGAGCTGTTTTTT.

The V gene is TRBV19, the J gene TRBJ1-1, with TRBD1 as a possible D gene (6 bases). The CDR3 covers 15 residues. V was trimmed by 2 bases and J by 6 bases, leaving 16 bases between them. Per the germline V gene, CDR1 is LNHDA and CDR2 is SQIVND (reference sequence). The CDR3 protein is CASSITAGVGAEAFF. CDR3 bases: TGTGCCAGTAGTATAACGGCAGGGGTAGGGGCTGAAGCTTTCTTT.

CDR3 sequence reads: CASTIIPDTTNTEAFF. Here the CDR3 DNA reads TGTGCCAGCACCATAATCCCCGACACGACAAACACTGAAGCTTTCTTT. V gene TRBV2 combines with J gene TRBJ1-1, with D unresolved. This CDR3 is built from 16 residues. Trimming stripped 7 bases from V and 2 bases from J, with 20 bases between. Germline V gene data show CDR1 as SNHLY and CDR2 as FYNNEI. The full variable domain, rest sourced from reference TRBV2 and TRBJ1-1, is EPEVTQTPSHQVTQMGQEVILRCVPISNHLYFYWYRQILGQKVEFLVSFYNNEISEKSEIFDDQFSVERPDGSNFTLKIRSTKLEDSAMYFCASTIIPDTTNTEAFFGQGTRLTVV.

The chain is built from TRBV5-1 and TRBJ1-2; D not certain. Trimming took off 3 bases at V and 6 bases at J, with 12 bases between the two ends. The CDR3 length is 13 residues. CDR1 is SGHRS, CDR2 YFSETQ, per germline. CDR3 DNA sequence: TGCGCCAGCAGCTATACGCGGCAAGATGGCTACACCTTC. Protein sequence: CASSYTRQDGYTF. Full variable domain (remainder filled in from reference TRBV5-1 and TRBJ1-2): KAGVTQTPRYLIKTRGQQVTLSCSPISGHRSVSWYQQTPGQGLQFLFEYFSETQRNKGNFPGRFSGRQFSNSRSEMNVSTLELGDSALYLCASSYTRQDGYTFGSGTRLTVV.

The chain has TRBV6-5 and TRBJ1-2; 8 bases agree with TRBD1. The CDR3 is made up of 13 amino acids. The V segment lost 4 bases and the J segment 8 bases; nucleotides outside the gene matches: 6. Germline loops: CDR1 MNHEY, CDR2 SVGAGI. The CDR3 DNA follows: TGTGCCAGCAGTTCAAGGACAGGGACCGGCTACACCTTC. It translates to CASSSRTGTGYTF.

Only one count was recorded for this clone. The rearrangement uses TRBV4-1 and TRBJ1-4; D is undetermined. In germline, CDR1 is MGHRA, CDR2 YSYEKL. With 1 base removed from V and 8 bases from J, the gap between germline ends came to 14 bases. This CDR3 has 15 amino acids. CDR3 residues: CASSQVSAVLEKLFF. The DNA of the CDR3 is TGCGCCAGCAGCCAAGTTTCGGCCGTCCTAGAAAAACTGTTTTTT.

The V gene is TRBV5-1, the J gene TRBJ2-2; D may be TRBD1 (5 bases). The CDR3 length is 15 residues. V dropped 0 bases and J dropped 10 bases, with 16 bases sitting between them. Germline CDR1 and CDR2: SGHRS and YFSETQ. For the CDR3, the DNA is TGCGCCAGCAGCTTGGTGACAGCCCCTAAGGTGGAGCTGTTTTTT. Translation gives CASSLVTAPKVELFF.

The chain has TRBV21-1 and TRBJ1-5. TRBV21-1 is listed as a pseudogene. The CDR3 contains 14 residues. The CDR3 bases are TGTGCCAACCCTGGGACGACAAATAATCAGCCCCAGCATTTT. It yields the protein CANPGTTNNQPQHF.

The rearrangement uses TRBV29-1 and TRBJ2-1, with 12 bases that match TRBD2. V was pared by 8 bases and J by 7 bases, with 9 bases of the junction left unmatched. The CDR3 contains 14 residues. Germline V gene sequence: CDR1 SQVTM, CDR2 ANQGSEA. CDR3 region: CSSRTSGTLNEQFF. The CDR3 DNA is TGCAGCTCCCGGACTAGCGGGACCCTGAATGAGCAGTTCTTC.

J is TRBJ2-7 and V is TRBV5-1; 8 bases fit TRBD1. Germline trimming cut 4 bases from V and 2 bases from J; bases unmatched to any gene: 11. Per germline, CDR1 SGHRS and CDR2 YFSETQ. The CDR3 has 16 residues. The CDR3 sequence is CASSRNPQGATYEQYF. CDR3 in DNA: TGCGCCAGCAGCAGAAATCCCCAGGGGGCGACCTACGAGCAGTACTTC.